This entry describes one TCR beta chain. Its antigen is still unknown. V gave up 2 bases and J gave up 3 bases, with 16 bases separating them. Germline CDR1 is ENHRY and CDR2 is SYGVKD. The CDR3 has 16 amino acids. This entry is derived from a study of identical twins. Study-level findings and limits: Researchers caution that invariant MAIT and iNKT cells could partly confound zero-insertion analyses.

TCRdb recomputed calls from the 5' RACE reads with MiXCR, one row per CDR3 protein. The sample carries a few hundred thousand distinct CDR3 sequences, about 15% recorded once. This sample also appeared in a second study, on yellow fever vaccine responses in identical twins.

The V and J genes are TRBV10-3 and TRBJ2-5; the D call may be TRBD1 or TRBD2 (5 bases each). The sequence came from a woman aged 18-29 years in good health. Material for sequencing was CD4+ T cells sorted from blood. The CDR3: CAISESSFRGEETQYF. The CDR3 nucleotides are TGTGCCATCAGTGAGAGTTCATTTAGGGGAGAAGAGACCCAGTACTTC.